The 8 T cell receptor beta chains reported below all come from one sample, sequenced in a study of identical twins. TCRdb processed the 5' RACE reads anew with MiXCR; each CDR3 protein has one entry. The profile shows approximately 680,000 distinct CDR3 sequences, roughly 7.2% of them singletons. The sample was also reused in another study, on yellow fever vaccine responses in identical twins.

Input material: PBMCs. These receptors originate from a woman between 18 and 29 years old in good health.

There are a few counts of this clonotype. The chain employs TRBV9 and TRBJ2-5, with TRBD2 matching 10 bases. Germline assignment: CDR1 SGDLS and CDR2 YYNGEE. The CDR3 runs to 17 residues. J gave up 5 bases and V 4 bases, and 14 bases lay outside the gene matches. CDR3 nucleotides: TGTGCCAGCAGCCCGGGGGAAGTAGCGGGAGGTGTGGAGACCCAGTACTTC. Translating it yields CASSPGEVAGGVETQYF.

The chain uses TRBV12-5 and TRBJ2-7, with no clear D. The CDR3 totals 13 residues. V was shortened by 3 bases and J by 2 bases, with 8 bases between the two germline ends. Per germline, CDR1 LGHNT and CDR2 FRNRAP. In DNA form, the CDR3 reads TGTGCTAGTGGTTTCGGCAACACCTACGAGCAGTACTTC. This gives the protein CASGFGNTYEQYF.

DNA of the CDR3: TGCGCCAGCAGCTTGGCCGCCGGCCAGATGGGCTATGGCTACACCTTC. Its translation is CASSLAAGQMGYGYTF. This chain joins TRBV5-1 and TRBJ1-2; the D is unclear. Germline CDR1 SGHRS, CDR2 YFSETQ. Trimming removed 0 bases from V and 4 bases from J, with 16 bases in between. CDR3 length: 16 amino acids.

This clonotype has ten or more counts. V is TRBV4-1 and J is TRBJ1-2; D might be TRBD1 (6 bases). Germline loops: CDR1 MGHRA, CDR2 YSYEKL. Trimming pared 3 bases from V and 4 bases from J, leaving 12 bases between. This CDR3 is 14 amino acids long. The CDR3 DNA follows: TGCGCCAGCAGCCAGACCAACAGGGCCTATGGCTACACCTTC. It yields the protein CASSQTNRAYGYTF.

The V and J genes are TRBV4-1 and TRBJ2-1; tentative D call: TRBD1 (6 bases). The CDR3 has 16 residues. Germline assignment: CDR1 MGHRA and CDR2 YSYEKL. Trimming cost V 1 base and J 3 bases, with 13 bases left between them. The CDR3 sequence is CASSQVGQKNYNEQFF. CDR3 coding DNA: TGCGCCAGCAGCCAAGTCGGACAGAAAAACTACAATGAGCAGTTCTTC.

This clonotype was seen repeatedly, ten times or more. The genes are TRBV10-3 and TRBJ2-1; D unclear. The CDR3 sequence is 15 residues long. V was trimmed by 0 bases and J by 4 bases, leaving 10 bases between them. Germline-derived CDR1 and CDR2 are ENHRY and SYGVKD. This CDR3 is CAISESVGRYNEQFF. The CDR3 region has the DNA TGTGCCATCAGTGAGTCGGTAGGGCGGTACAATGAGCAGTTCTTC.

This clonotype was counted between two and nine times. This rearrangement joins TRBV15 to TRBJ1-2, with TRBD1 matching over 7 bases. Germline CDR1 LNHNV, CDR2 YYDKDF (reference sequence). CDR3 size: 14 residues. The J segment lost 2 bases and the V segment lost 2 bases, leaving 2 bases of the junction unmatched. The CDR3 here is CATSRQGGNYGYTF. As DNA, the CDR3 is TGTGCCACCAGCAGACAGGGGGGGAACTATGGCTACACCTTC.

This clonotype was recorded many times. J is TRBJ2-1 and V is TRBV6-2 or TRBV6-3, with D possibly matching TRBD2 (5 bases). The CDR3 runs 16 residues. Germline lookup yields CDR1 MNHEY and CDR2 SVGEGT. V was cut by 2 bases and J by 5 bases, with 16 bases left in between. The CDR3 loop reads CASSYRAGETNNEQFF. In nucleotides, the CDR3 is TGTGCCAGCAGTTACAGGGCGGGCGAGACTAACAATGAGCAGTTCTTC.